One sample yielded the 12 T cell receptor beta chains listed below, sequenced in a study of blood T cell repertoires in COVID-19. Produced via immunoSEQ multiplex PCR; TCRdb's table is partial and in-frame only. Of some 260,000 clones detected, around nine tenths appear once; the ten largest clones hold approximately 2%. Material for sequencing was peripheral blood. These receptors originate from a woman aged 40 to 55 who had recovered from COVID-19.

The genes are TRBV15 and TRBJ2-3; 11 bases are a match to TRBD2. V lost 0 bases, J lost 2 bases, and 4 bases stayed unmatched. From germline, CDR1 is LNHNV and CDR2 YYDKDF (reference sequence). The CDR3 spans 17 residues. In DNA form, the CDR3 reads TGTGCCACCAGCAGAGAACTAGCGGGGGCCCTCACAGATACGCAGTATTTT. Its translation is CATSRELAGALTDTQYF.

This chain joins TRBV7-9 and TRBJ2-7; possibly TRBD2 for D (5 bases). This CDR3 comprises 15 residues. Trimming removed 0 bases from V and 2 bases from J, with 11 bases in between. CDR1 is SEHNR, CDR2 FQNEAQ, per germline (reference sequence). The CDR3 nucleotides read TGTGCCAGCAGCTTAGCCCCTCGGGAAACCTACGAGCAGTACTTC. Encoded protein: CASSLAPRETYEQYF.

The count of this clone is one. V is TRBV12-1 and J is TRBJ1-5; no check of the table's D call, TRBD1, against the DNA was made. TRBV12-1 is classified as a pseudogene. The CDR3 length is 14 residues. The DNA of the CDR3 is TGTGCCAGCAGGTACAGGGCCCCTTATCAGCCCCAGCATTTT. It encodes CASRYRAPYQPQHF.

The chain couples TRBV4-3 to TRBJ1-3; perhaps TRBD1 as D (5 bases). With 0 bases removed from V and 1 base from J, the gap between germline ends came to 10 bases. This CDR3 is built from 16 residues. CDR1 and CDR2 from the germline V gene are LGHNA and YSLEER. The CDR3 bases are TGCGCCAGCAGCCAAGAGACGGGGGTATCTGGAAACACCATATATTTT. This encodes CASSQETGVSGNTIYF.

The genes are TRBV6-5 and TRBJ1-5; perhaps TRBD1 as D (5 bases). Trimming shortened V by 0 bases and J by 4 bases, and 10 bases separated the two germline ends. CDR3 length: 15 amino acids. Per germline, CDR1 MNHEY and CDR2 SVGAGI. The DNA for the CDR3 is TGTGCCAGCAGTTACTCGAGTACAGGAAATCAGCCCCAGCATTTT. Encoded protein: CASSYSSTGNQPQHF.

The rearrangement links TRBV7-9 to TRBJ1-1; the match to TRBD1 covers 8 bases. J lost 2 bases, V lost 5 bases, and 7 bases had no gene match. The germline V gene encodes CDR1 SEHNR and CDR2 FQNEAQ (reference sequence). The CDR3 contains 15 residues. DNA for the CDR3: TGTGCCAGCAGCCTTCGACAGGGGCCAAACACTGAAGCTTTCTTT. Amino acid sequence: CASSLRQGPNTEAFF.

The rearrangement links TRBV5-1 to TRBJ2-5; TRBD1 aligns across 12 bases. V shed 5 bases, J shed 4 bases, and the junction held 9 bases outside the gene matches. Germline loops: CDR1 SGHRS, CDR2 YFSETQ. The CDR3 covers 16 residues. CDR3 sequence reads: CASSSLGQGAGETQYF. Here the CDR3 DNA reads TGCGCCAGCAGTTCCCTGGGACAGGGGGCGGGAGAGACCCAGTACTTC.

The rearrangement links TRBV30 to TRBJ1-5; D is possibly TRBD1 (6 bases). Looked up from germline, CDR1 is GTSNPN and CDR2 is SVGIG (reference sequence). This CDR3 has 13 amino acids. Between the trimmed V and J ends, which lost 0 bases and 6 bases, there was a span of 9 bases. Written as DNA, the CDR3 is TGTGCCTGGAGTGTAACAGGGACTCAGCCCCAGCATTTT. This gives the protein CAWSVTGTQPQHF.

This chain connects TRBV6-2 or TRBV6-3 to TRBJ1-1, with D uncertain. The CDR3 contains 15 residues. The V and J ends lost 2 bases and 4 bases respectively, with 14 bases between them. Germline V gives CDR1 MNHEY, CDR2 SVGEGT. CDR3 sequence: CASSYSSGSITEAFF. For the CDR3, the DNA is TGTGCCAGCAGTTACAGCTCGGGGTCGATCACTGAAGCTTTCTTT.

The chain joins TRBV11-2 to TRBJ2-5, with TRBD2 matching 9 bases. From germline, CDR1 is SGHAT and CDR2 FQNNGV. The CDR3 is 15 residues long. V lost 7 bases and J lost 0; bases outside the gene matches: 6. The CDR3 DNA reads TGTGCCAGCACCAGTAGCGGGGGCCACCAAGAGACCCAGTACTTC. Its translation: CASTSSGGHQETQYF. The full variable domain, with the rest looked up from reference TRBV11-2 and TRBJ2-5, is EAGVAQSPRYKIIEKRQSVAFWCNPISGHATLYWYQQILGQGPKLLIQFQNNGVVDDSQLPKDRFSAERLKGVDSTLKIQPAKLEDSAVYLCASTSSGGHQETQYFGPGTRLLVL.

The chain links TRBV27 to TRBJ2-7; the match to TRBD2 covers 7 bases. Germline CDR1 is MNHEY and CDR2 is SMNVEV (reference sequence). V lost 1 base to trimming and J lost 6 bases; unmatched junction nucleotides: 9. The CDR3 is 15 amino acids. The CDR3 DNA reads TGTGCCAGCAGTTTATTGGGAGGGCCAGTCGGCGAGCAGTACTTC. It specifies CASSLLGGPVGEQYF.

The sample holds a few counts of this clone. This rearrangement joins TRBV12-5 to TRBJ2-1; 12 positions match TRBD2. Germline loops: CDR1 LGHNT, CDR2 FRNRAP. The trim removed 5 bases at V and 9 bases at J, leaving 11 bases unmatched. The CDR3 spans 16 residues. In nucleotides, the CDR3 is TGTGCTAGTGGTCCCGCGTCGCTAGCGGGAGGGGTTGAGCAGTTCTTC. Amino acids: CASGPASLAGGVEQFF. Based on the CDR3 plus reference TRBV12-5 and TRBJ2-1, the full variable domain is DARVTQTPRHKVTEMGQEVTMRCQPILGHNTVFWYRQTMMQGLELLAYFRNRAPLDDSGMPKDRFSAEMPDATLATLKIQPSEPRDSAVYFCASGPASLAGGVEQFFGPGTRLTVL.